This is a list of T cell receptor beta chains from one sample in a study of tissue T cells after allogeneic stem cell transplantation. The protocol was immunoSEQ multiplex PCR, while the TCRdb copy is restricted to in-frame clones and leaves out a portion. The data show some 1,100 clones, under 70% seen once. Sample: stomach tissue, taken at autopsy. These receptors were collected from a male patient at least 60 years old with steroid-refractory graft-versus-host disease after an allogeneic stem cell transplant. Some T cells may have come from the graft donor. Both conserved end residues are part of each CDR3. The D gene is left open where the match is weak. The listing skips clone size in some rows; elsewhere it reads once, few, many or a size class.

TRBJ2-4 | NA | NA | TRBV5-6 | TGTGCCAGCAGCTTGGCCGGGTTTTGGCGGAGGGAGCGGAAATACATTCAGTACTTC | CASSLAGFWRRERKYIQYF
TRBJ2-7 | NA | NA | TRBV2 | TGTGCCAGCAGTGTGGCCAGGGAAATCTACGAGCAGTACTTC | CASSVAREIYEQYF
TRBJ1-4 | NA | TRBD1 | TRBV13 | TGTGCCACCACGACAGGGGGAAGGGAAAAACTGTTTTTT | CATTTGGREKLFF
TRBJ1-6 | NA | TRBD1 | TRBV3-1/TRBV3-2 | TGTGCCAGCAGCCGACCAGGGGGCCCGTATAATTCACCCCTCCACTTT | CASSRPGGPYNSPLHF
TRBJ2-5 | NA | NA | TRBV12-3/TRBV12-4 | TGTGCCACAAGGGTCCAGGGTCGAGAGACCCAGTACTTC | CATRVQGRETQYF
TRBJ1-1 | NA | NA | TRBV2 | TGTGCCAGCACCATGAACACTGAAGCTTTCTTT | CASTMNTEAFF
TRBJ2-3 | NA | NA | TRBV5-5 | TGTGCCAGCAGCTTGTTATCGAGTAGCACAGATACGCAGTATTTT | CASSLLSSSTDTQYF
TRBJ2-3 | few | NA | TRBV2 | TGTGCCAGCAGTGCGGGGACTGCTAGCACAGATACGCAGTATTTT | CASSAGTASTDTQYF
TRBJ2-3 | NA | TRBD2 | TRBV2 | TGTGCCAGCAGTACAGGACTAGCGGGGGGTATAGGTACGCAGTATTTT | CASSTGLAGGIGTQYF
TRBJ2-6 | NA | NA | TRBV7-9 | TGTGCCAGCAGCAAGACATTATACCATGACAGTCGGGCCAACGTCCTGACTTTC | CASSKTLYHDSRANVLTF
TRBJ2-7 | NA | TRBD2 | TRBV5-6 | TGTGCCAGCAGCGGTGACAGCGGGGTGGAGCAGTACTTC | CASSGDSGVEQYF
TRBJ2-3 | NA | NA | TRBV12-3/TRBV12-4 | TGTGCCAGCAGTTTTAAGGGGGCAGATACGCAGTATTTT | CASSFKGADTQYF
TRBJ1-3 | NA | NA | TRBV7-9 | TGTGCCAGCACGGGCAGGACAATGACCTCCTTGTACTCTGGAAACACCATATATTTT | CASTGRTMTSLYSGNTIYF
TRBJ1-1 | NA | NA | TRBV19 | TGTGCCAGTAGTTGGCCGGGACAAGGGTACACTGAAGCTTTCTTT | CASSWPGQGYTEAFF
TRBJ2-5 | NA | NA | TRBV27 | TGTGCCAGCAGATCAGGGTGGCAAGAGACCCAGTACTTC | CASRSGWQETQYF
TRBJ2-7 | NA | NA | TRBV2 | TGTGCCAGCACTGGGACGACGAGGATCTACGAGCAGTACTTC | CASTGTTRIYEQYF
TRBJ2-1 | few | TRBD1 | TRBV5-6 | TGTGCCAGCAGCCGTTGGAAACGACAGGGCGCAGTGGGGAATGAGCAGTTCTTC | CASSRWKRQGAVGNEQFF
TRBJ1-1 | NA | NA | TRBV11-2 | TGTGCCAGCAGCTTAGGGGCCAACATGAACACTGAAGCTTTCTTT | CASSLGANMNTEAFF
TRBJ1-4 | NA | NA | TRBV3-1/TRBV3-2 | TGTGCCAGCAGCCATAGCCCTCGGGTCTCCACTAATGAAAAACTGTTTTTT | CASSHSPRVSTNEKLFF
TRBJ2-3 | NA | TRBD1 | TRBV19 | TGTGCCAGTAGCTCTCTTTCTCAACCAGGGGGTACGCAGTATTTT | CASSSLSQPGGTQYF